This T cell receptor beta chain is drawn from a study of radiotherapy plus CTLA-4 blockade in lung cancer listed by TCRdb under 2018. With respect to the entire study: Objective responses occurred in 18% of enrolled patients, and over 30% achieved disease control. Beyond this particular receptor, the publication reports: After treatment with radiotherapy and ipilimumab, TCR clones that came from tumors expanded in the peripheral blood. Increased serum interferon-beta after radiation, together with early dynamic changes in blood T cell clones, were reported to be the strongest predictors of response.

For this clone: Its cognate antigen has yet to be identified. Qualities for individual bases were not recorded, and no much larger clone is one base off.

Taken from the germline V gene, the CDR1 and CDR2 loops are MNHNS and SASEGT. The CDR3 starts with the cysteine, ends with the phenylalanine, and has 16 residues. CDR3 DNA is the only sequence kept; it has 48 bases, read in frame from the first base. The junction shows trimming of 1 base on V and 0 bases on J, plus 13 bases between the germline ends. The study evaluated CTLA-4 blockade (ipilimumab) given together with focal radiation therapy in patients who had chemo-refractory metastatic non-small-cell lung cancer. Library construction relied on the immunoSEQ multiplex PCR assay. Here the immuneACCESS table is served through TCRdb, limited to in-frame sequences with V and J called. Missing clones are a known gap in these copies; in checked studies unresolved V genes cover under half, and the rest lacks a known reason. The table for this sample lists about 80,000 clones; about 78% of them were counted only once. Approximately 22% of the sample rests with the top ten.

The rearrangement combines TRBV6-1 with TRBJ2-7, with TRBD1 tentatively as D gene (5 bases match). The sequencing here drew on peripheral blood, taken from a patient treated with radiotherapy plus ipilimumab. The TCR originated in a human donor with non-small cell lung cancer whose response to radiotherapy plus ipilimumab could not be evaluated. Some clones in this sample may be carry-over from other donors' samples. The nucleotide sequence reads TGTGCCAGCAGTGAAGGGACACCAGCCCACTCCTACGAGCAGTACTTC. Its product reads: CASSEGTPAHSYEQYF.